This is a list of T cell receptor beta chains from one sample in a study of T cell responses to AZD1222 COVID-19 vaccine. The assay was immunoSEQ multiplex PCR, and TCRdb's table has in-frame clones only and misses some. The sample includes some 130,000 clones, approximately 92% seen only once; the top ten take approximately 7%. The input for sequencing was peripheral blood, taken 28 days after the second AZD1222 dose. The receptors come from an adult who received the AZD1222 COVID-19 vaccine. Each CDR3 is given with its conserved first and last residue. A D gene is named only where the DNA matches it firmly. For some rows the clone size is stated as once, few or many, or as a class when expanded; others skip it.

len: 14
d_gene: TRBD1
abundance: -
v_gene: TRBV7-9
j_gene: TRBJ1-2
CDR3nt: TGTGCCAGCAGCTTTACAGGGGAGTCCTATGGCTACACCTTC
CDR3aa: CASSFTGESYGYTF

len: 14
d_gene: -
abundance: once
v_gene: TRBV19
j_gene: TRBJ1-2
CDR3nt: TGTGCCAGTAGTATCAATGGACAGATCTATGGCTACACCTTC
CDR3aa: CASSINGQIYGYTF

len: 14
d_gene: TRBD1
abundance: -
v_gene: TRBV30
j_gene: TRBJ1-5
CDR3nt: TGTGCCTGGACCCCAGGACAGGGCAATCAGCCCCAGCATTTT
CDR3aa: CAWTPGQGNQPQHF

len: 12
d_gene: -
abundance: few
v_gene: TRBV28
j_gene: TRBJ2-1
CDR3nt: TGTGCCAGCCATTCCATAGCAGGCGAGCAGTTCTTC
CDR3aa: CASHSIAGEQFF

len: 13
d_gene: -
abundance: -
v_gene: TRBV7-3
j_gene: TRBJ2-5
CDR3nt: TGTGCCAGCAGCTTAAGGGAAGGGGAGACCCAGTACTTC
CDR3aa: CASSLREGETQYF

len: 14
d_gene: -
abundance: -
v_gene: TRBV5-1
j_gene: TRBJ2-2
CDR3nt: TGCGCCAGCAGCTTTGGGGCAACCACCGGGGAGCTGTTTTTT
CDR3aa: CASSFGATTGELFF

len: 13
d_gene: -
abundance: -
v_gene: TRBV6-5
j_gene: TRBJ1-1
CDR3nt: TGTGCCAGCCGGATCGGGGATAACACTGAAGCTTTCTTT
CDR3aa: CASRIGDNTEAFF

len: 16
d_gene: -
abundance: -
v_gene: TRBV9
j_gene: TRBJ1-2
CDR3nt: TGTGCCAGCAGCGGGCAAGGGACACGCTCTAACTATGGCTACACCTTC
CDR3aa: CASSGQGTRSNYGYTF

len: 13
d_gene: TRBD2
abundance: -
v_gene: TRBV10-3
j_gene: TRBJ2-7
CDR3nt: TGTGCCATCAGTGAGCGGGGGGGCTACGAGCAGTACTTC
CDR3aa: CAISERGGYEQYF

len: 16
d_gene: -
abundance: -
v_gene: TRBV6-1
j_gene: TRBJ1-2
CDR3nt: TGTGCCAGCAGTGAAATGGTAGGGGCAGGTCGACAAGGCTACACCTTC
CDR3aa: CASSEMVGAGRQGYTF

len: 17
d_gene: -
abundance: -
v_gene: TRBV5-4
j_gene: TRBJ1-2
CDR3nt: TGTGCCAGCAGCTTGGGGACCCACTACCCCCCTAACTATGGCTACACCTTC
CDR3aa: CASSLGTHYPPNYGYTF

len: 15
d_gene: -
abundance: -
v_gene: TRBV4-1
j_gene: TRBJ1-5
CDR3nt: TGCGCCAGCAGCCAAGGTTTAGGGTTGAGTCAGCCCCAGCATTTT
CDR3aa: CASSQGLGLSQPQHF

len: 13
d_gene: -
abundance: -
v_gene: TRBV5-1
j_gene: TRBJ1-5
CDR3nt: TGCGCCAGCAGCTTGACACTCAATCAGCCCCAGCATTTT
CDR3aa: CASSLTLNQPQHF

len: 13
d_gene: TRBD1
abundance: -
v_gene: TRBV6-5
j_gene: TRBJ1-2
CDR3nt: TGTGCCAGCAGATTACAGGGGGCGGATGGCTACACCTTC
CDR3aa: CASRLQGADGYTF

len: 14
d_gene: -
abundance: -
v_gene: TRBV28
j_gene: TRBJ1-4
CDR3nt: TGTGCCAGCAGTTTACAGCCCGTCAGAGAAAAACTGTTTTTT
CDR3aa: CASSLQPVREKLFF

len: 15
d_gene: TRBD1
abundance: -
v_gene: TRBV5-1
j_gene: TRBJ1-2
CDR3nt: TGCGCCAGCAGCTCCCGCGGACAGGCTCAGTATGGCTACACCTTC
CDR3aa: CASSSRGQAQYGYTF

len: 11
d_gene: -
abundance: -
v_gene: TRBV19
j_gene: TRBJ1-5
CDR3nt: TGTGCCAGTAGCTCGGGGGAGCCCCAGCATTTT
CDR3aa: CASSSGEPQHF

len: 16
d_gene: TRBD1
abundance: -
v_gene: TRBV7-2
j_gene: TRBJ1-2
CDR3nt: TGTGCCAGCAGCCCTTACTTGACAGGGTCTGACTATGGCTACACCTTC
CDR3aa: CASSPYLTGSDYGYTF

len: 15
d_gene: -
abundance: -
v_gene: TRBV9
j_gene: TRBJ2-7
CDR3nt: TGTGCCAGCAGCCCCCACCCGGCTGATTCCTACGAGCAGTACTTC
CDR3aa: CASSPHPADSYEQYF

len: 15
d_gene: -
abundance: -
v_gene: TRBV6-5
j_gene: TRBJ2-7
CDR3nt: TGTGCCAGCAGTTCCCCAGTTTTGGGAGTCTACGAGCAGTACTTC
CDR3aa: CASSSPVLGVYEQYF

len: 14
d_gene: -
abundance: -
v_gene: TRBV4-1
j_gene: TRBJ1-2
CDR3nt: TGCGCCAGCAGCCAAGTTAGGTCTCAGTATGGCTACACCTTC
CDR3aa: CASSQVRSQYGYTF

len: 13
d_gene: -
abundance: -
v_gene: TRBV12-3/TRBV12-4
j_gene: TRBJ1-1
CDR3nt: TGTGCCAGCAGTTTGCTCAGGGACACTGAAGCTTTCTTT
CDR3aa: CASSLLRDTEAFF

len: 11
d_gene: -
abundance: -
v_gene: TRBV12-3/TRBV12-4
j_gene: TRBJ1-2
CDR3nt: TGTGCCAGCAGCCTCGGACCGGACTACACCTTC
CDR3aa: CASSLGPDYTF

len: 16
d_gene: -
abundance: -
v_gene: TRBV6-1
j_gene: TRBJ2-7
CDR3nt: TGTGCCAGCAGTGGGGGTATACAGGGAGCCTTGAGGGAGCAGTACTTC
CDR3aa: CASSGGIQGALREQYF

len: 15
d_gene: TRBD2
abundance: once
v_gene: TRBV27
j_gene: TRBJ2-1
CDR3nt: TGTGCCAGCAGCCTTAGCGGGGGGGAATACAATGAGCAGTTCTTC
CDR3aa: CASSLSGGEYNEQFF

len: 13
d_gene: -
abundance: -
v_gene: TRBV29-1
j_gene: TRBJ1-2
CDR3nt: TGCAGCGTTGAAGATCCCTTCGGGGATGGCTACACCTTC
CDR3aa: CSVEDPFGDGYTF

len: 15
d_gene: -
abundance: -
v_gene: TRBV2
j_gene: TRBJ2-5
CDR3nt: TGTGCCAGCAGCCACAAGACTAGGAAGCAAGAGACCCAGTACTTC
CDR3aa: CASSHKTRKQETQYF

len: 13
d_gene: TRBD1
abundance: once
v_gene: TRBV11-2
j_gene: TRBJ2-7
CDR3nt: TGTGCCAGCAGCTTTATAGGGGGCGCTGAGCAGTACTTC
CDR3aa: CASSFIGGAEQYF

len: 15
d_gene: TRBD1
abundance: -
v_gene: TRBV7-9
j_gene: TRBJ2-1
CDR3nt: TGTGCCAGCAGCCAGGCGGGACAGGCTTACAATGAGCAGTTCTTC
CDR3aa: CASSQAGQAYNEQFF

len: 15
d_gene: TRBD2
abundance: once
v_gene: TRBV19
j_gene: TRBJ2-2
CDR3nt: TGTGCCACCTCAATAGCGGGGGACCACACCGGGGAGCTGTTTTTT
CDR3aa: CATSIAGDHTGELFF

len: 13
d_gene: TRBD1
abundance: -
v_gene: TRBV29-1
j_gene: TRBJ2-1
CDR3nt: TGCAGCGTTGCCCGGACAGGGATAAATGAGCAGTTCTTC
CDR3aa: CSVARTGINEQFF